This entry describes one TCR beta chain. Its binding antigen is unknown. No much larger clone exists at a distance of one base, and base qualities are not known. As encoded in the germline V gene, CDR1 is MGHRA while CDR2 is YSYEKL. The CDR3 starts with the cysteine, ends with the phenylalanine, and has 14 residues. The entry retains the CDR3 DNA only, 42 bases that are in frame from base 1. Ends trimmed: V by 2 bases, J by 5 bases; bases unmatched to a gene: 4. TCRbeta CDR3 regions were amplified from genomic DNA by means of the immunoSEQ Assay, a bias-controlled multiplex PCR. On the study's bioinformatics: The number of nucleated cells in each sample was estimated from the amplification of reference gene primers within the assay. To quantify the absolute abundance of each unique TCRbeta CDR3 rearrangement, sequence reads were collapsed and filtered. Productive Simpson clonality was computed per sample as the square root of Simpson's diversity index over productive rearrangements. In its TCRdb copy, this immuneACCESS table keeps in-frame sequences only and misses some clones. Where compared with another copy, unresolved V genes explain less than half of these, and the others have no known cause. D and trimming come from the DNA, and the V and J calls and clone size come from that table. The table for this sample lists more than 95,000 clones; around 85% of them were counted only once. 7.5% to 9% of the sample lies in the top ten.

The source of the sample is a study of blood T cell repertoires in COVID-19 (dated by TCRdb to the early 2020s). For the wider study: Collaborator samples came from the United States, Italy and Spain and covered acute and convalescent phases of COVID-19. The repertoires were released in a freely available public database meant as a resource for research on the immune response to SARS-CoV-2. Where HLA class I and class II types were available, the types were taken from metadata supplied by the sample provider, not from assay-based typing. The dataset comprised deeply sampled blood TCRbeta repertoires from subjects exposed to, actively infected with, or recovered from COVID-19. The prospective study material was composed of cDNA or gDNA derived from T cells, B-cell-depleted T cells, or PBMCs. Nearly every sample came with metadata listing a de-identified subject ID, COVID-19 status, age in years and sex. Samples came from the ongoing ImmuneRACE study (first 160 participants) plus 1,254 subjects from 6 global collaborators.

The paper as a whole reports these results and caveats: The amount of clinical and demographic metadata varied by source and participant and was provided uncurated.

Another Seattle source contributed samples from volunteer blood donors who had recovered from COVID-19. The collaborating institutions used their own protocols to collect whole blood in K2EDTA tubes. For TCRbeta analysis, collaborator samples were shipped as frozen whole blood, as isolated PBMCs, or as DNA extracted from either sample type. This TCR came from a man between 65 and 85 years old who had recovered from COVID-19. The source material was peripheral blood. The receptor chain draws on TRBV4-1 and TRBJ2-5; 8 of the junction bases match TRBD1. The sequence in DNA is TGCGCCAGCAGCCAAACAGGGGGGCGGGAGACCCAGTACTTC. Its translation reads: CASSQTGGRETQYF.